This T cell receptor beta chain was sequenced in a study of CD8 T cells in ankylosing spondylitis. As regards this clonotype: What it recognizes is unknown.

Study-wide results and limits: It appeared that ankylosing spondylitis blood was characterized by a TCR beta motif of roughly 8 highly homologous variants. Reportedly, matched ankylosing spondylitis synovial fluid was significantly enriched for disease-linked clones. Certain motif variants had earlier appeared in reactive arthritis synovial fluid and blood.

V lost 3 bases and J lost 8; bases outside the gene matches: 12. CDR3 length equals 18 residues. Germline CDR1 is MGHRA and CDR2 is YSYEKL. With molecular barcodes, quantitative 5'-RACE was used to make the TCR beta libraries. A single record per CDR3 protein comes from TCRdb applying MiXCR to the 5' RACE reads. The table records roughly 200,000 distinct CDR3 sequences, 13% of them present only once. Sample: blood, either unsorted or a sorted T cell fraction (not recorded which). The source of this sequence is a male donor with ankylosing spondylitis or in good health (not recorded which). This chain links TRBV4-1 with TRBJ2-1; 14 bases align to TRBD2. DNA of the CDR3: TGCGCCAGCAGCCACGGGACTAGCGGGGGTCTACCCCGGGATGAGCAGTTCTTC. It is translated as CASSHGTSGGLPRDEQFF.